Shown below are 27 T cell receptor beta chains from a single sample sequenced in a study of T cells in Graves' hyperthyroidism and ophthalmopathy. There were TCR beta CDR3 regions amplified from RNA transcripts. Initially, a first-round RT-PCR of the TCR CDR3 employed the HTBI primer set. TCRdb re-called the multiplex PCR reads with MiXCR, one entry per CDR3 protein. This sample has more than 250,000 distinct CDR3 sequences, with roughly 15% found just once. Material: blood. The receptor source for this set is a woman in her forties or fifties with Graves' hyperthyroidism that later progressed to Graves' ophthalmopathy.

Worth noting for this clonotype: An end of the junction differs from the germline gene, which may be a read error. This chain links TRBV10-1 with TRBJ2-1, with D hard to call. The CDR3 sequence is 14 residues long. The germline V gene encodes CDR1 WNHNN and CDR2 SYGVQD (reference sequence). The CDR3 is CASSKSYRYNEQFF. Written as DNA, the CDR3 is TGCGCCAGCAGTAAGTCGTACCGATACAATGAGCAGTTCTTC.

This clonotype occurred many times. The chain joins TRBV30 to TRBJ2-3, with D unresolved. Trimming left V 0 bases short and J 6 bases short, with 4 bases between. Looked up from germline, CDR1 is GTSNPN and CDR2 is SVGIG (reference sequence). The CDR3 consists of 11 residues. In nucleotides, the CDR3 is TGTGCCTGGAGTGTAACGGATACGCAGTATTTT. This gives the protein CAWSVTDTQYF.

This clonotype was detected many times. The rearrangement links TRBV20-1 to TRBJ2-7; TRBD2 aligns across 8 bases. V was clipped by 0 bases and J by 1 base; unmatched bases: 14. This CDR3 contains 18 residues. Germline CDR1 and CDR2: DFQATT and SNEGSKA (reference sequence). The CDR3 here is CSARDPYRQRERSYEQYF. DNA of the CDR3: TGCAGTGCTAGAGATCCTTACCGTCAGCGGGAGCGATCCTACGAGCAGTACTTC.

Many counts were recorded for this clonotype. V gene TRBV14 combines with J gene TRBJ1-1; 10 bases agree with TRBD1. The germline CDR1 and CDR2 sequences are SGHDN and FVKESK. The CDR3 is 19 amino acids. The V and J ends lost 0 bases and 0 bases, in that order; junction bases with no gene match: 10. This chain's CDR3 is CASSQDRRTGGMMNTEAFF. The CDR3 DNA is TGTGCCAGCAGCCAAGATCGAAGGACAGGGGGAATGATGAACACTGAAGCTTTCTTT.

This clonotype was recorded many times. The genes are TRBV10-2 and TRBJ2-7; 9 nucleotides align to TRBD2. Germline-derived CDR1 and CDR2 are WSHSY and SAAADI. J was trimmed by 6 bases and V by 3 bases; bases with no gene match: 6. CDR3 length: 14 residues. CDR3 nucleotide sequence: TGCGCCAGCAGTGACTTAAGCGGGAGGCGCGAGCAGTACTTC. Translation gives CASSDLSGRREQYF.

This clonotype showed up many times. V and J are TRBV24-1 and TRBJ1-2; D ambiguous. Germline CDR1 reads KGHDR; CDR2 reads SFDVKD. Trimming left V 9 bases short and J 4 bases short, with 11 bases between. The CDR3 is 12 amino acids. This CDR3 is CATDLPSYGYTF. CDR3 in DNA: TGTGCCACCGACCTGCCAAGCTATGGCTACACCTTC.

This clonotype was detected a few times. The chain links TRBV2 to TRBJ1-2, with 7 bases fitting TRBD1. The CDR3 contains 14 residues. The J segment lost 0 bases and the V segment lost 8 bases, leaving 6 bases of the junction unmatched. Germline assignment: CDR1 SNHLY and CDR2 FYNNEI. CDR3 amino acids: CASLWDRSNYGYTF. The DNA of the CDR3 is TGTGCCAGCCTTTGGGACAGATCTAACTATGGCTACACCTTC.

This clonotype has at least ten counts. This chain uses TRBV19 with TRBJ1-2; tentative D call: TRBD1 (5 bases). CDR1 is LNHDA, CDR2 SQIVND, per germline (reference sequence). Trimming took 10 bases from V and 3 from J, leaving 24 bases between them. This CDR3 is 16 amino acids long. CDR3 sequence: CATGGTATAHYYGYTF. The CDR3 DNA sequence: TGTGCCACCGGGGGAACAGCGACCGCGCATTACTATGGCTACACCTTC.

There are many counts of this clonotype. The genes are TRBV7-8 and TRBJ2-3; D unresolved. Germline V gives CDR1 SGHVS, CDR2 FQNEAQ. Deletions cut 5 bases from V and 1 base from J, with 16 bases between. There are 16 residues in the CDR3. The CDR3 loop is CASSARFAPGTDTQYF. CDR3 coding DNA: TGTGCCAGCAGCGCCCGCTTTGCGCCCGGCACAGATACGCAGTATTTT.

This clonotype was detected many times. V is TRBV5-1 and J is TRBJ2-1, with 7 bases identical to TRBD1. CDR1 and CDR2 (germline): SGHRS, YFSETQ. The junction had 1 base not matched to a gene; V was cut back by 3 bases and J by 10 bases. CDR3 size: 11 residues. Here the CDR3 reads CASSWDREQFF. CDR3 DNA sequence: TGCGCCAGCAGCTGGGACAGAGAGCAGTTCTTC.

There are many counts of this clonotype. Germline and junction disagree at one end, which may indicate a read error. The chain carries TRBV2 and TRBJ2-5; the match to TRBD2 covers 10 bases. The CDR3 runs 14 residues. Germline CDR1 reads SNHLY; CDR2 reads FYNNEI. As DNA, the CDR3 is TGTGCCAGCAGATTTAGCGGGAGGCTGGAGATCCAGTACTTC. Translated: CASRFSGRLEIQYF. Using reference TRBV2 and TRBJ2-5 for the parts outside the CDR3, the full variable domain is EPEVTQTPSHQVTQMGQEVILRCVPISNHLYFYWYRQILGQKVEFLVSFYNNEISEKSEIFDDQFSVERPDGSNFTLKIRSTKLEDSAMYFCASRFSGRLEIQYFGPGTRLLVL.

This clonotype was detected only a few times. The chain links TRBV20-1 to TRBJ2-7, with 11 positions matching TRBD2. Germline trimming cut 4 bases from V and 5 bases from J; bases unmatched to any gene: 10. Germline assignment: CDR1 DFQATT and CDR2 SNEGSKA (reference sequence). The CDR3 totals 15 residues. The CDR3 is CSAILTSGISNEQYF. CDR3 nucleotide sequence: TGCAGTGCTATTTTGACTAGCGGGATTTCGAACGAGCAGTACTTC.

In this sample, this clonotype turned up many times. This chain joins TRBV30 and TRBJ2-3, with TRBD2 identical over 12 bases. The length of the CDR3 is 16 residues. The germline V gene encodes CDR1 GTSNPN and CDR2 SVGIG (reference sequence). Germline trimming cut 4 bases from V and 2 bases from J; bases unmatched to any gene: 7. This CDR3 is CAWTSGLAGYTDTQYF. DNA for the CDR3: TGTGCCTGGACATCAGGACTAGCGGGATACACAGATACGCAGTATTTT.

This clonotype was found many times. The chain has TRBV29-1 and TRBJ1-2; a possible D gene is TRBD1 (5 bases). V lost 7 bases to trimming and J lost 8 bases, with 20 bases between them. The CDR3 runs 13 residues. Germline lookup yields CDR1 SQVTM and CDR2 ANQGSEA. The CDR3 loop reads CSDVGRDLRGYTF. As DNA, the CDR3 is TGCAGCGACGTGGGTAGGGACCTAAGAGGCTACACCTTC.

This clonotype was seen at least ten times. The rearrangement joins TRBV12-3 or TRBV12-4 to TRBJ2-5; D uncertain. The CDR3 is 12 residues long. The V and J ends lost 6 bases and 4 bases respectively, with 9 bases between them. DNA for the CDR3: TGTGCCAGCAGGGTAGGGCGAGAGACCCAGTACTTC. Residues: CASRVGRETQYF.

In the case of this clonotype: Possible read error: a much larger clone is one base away. V is TRBV6-5 and J is TRBJ1-2; D might be TRBD1 (5 bases). V was trimmed by 4 bases and J by 3 bases, leaving 9 bases between them. CDR1 is MNHEY and CDR2 is SVGAGI in the germline V gene. The CDR3 loop spans 13 amino acids. For the CDR3, the DNA is TGTGCCAGCAGTTCGGACAACGACTATGGCTACACCTTC. This encodes CASSSDNDYGYTF.

This clonotype was observed at least ten times. The chain links TRBV7-6 to TRBJ1-1; tentatively, D is TRBD1 (5 bases). CDR1 SGHVS and CDR2 FNYEAQ come from the germline V gene. The CDR3 is 21 amino acids. The V end was cut by 0 bases, the J end by 0 bases, with 26 bases between. This chain's CDR3 is CASSLALTSLDSTRMNTEAFF. CDR3 coding DNA: TGTGCCAGCAGCTTAGCGCTAACCTCACTCGACAGTACCCGCATGAACACTGAAGCTTTCTTT.

Ten or more counts support this clonotype. This rearrangement joins TRBV28 to TRBJ1-2; 9 positions match TRBD1. Germline lookup yields CDR1 MDHEN and CDR2 SYDVKM. Trimming at V came to 8 bases and at J to 4 bases, leaving 2 bases not matched to a gene. The CDR3 is 12 residues long. The CDR3 DNA reads as TGTGCCAGCGGGACAGGGAGCTATGGCTACACCTTC. This sequence encodes CASGTGSYGYTF.

This chain joins TRBV11-2 and TRBJ2-3; TRBD2 matches at 16 bases. Germline assignment: CDR1 SGHAT and CDR2 FQNNGV. The CDR3 sequence is 20 residues long. The junction had 11 bases not matched to a gene; V was cut back by 2 bases and J by 3 bases. The DNA of the CDR3 is TGTGCCAGCAGCTTAACTCGGGGACTAGCGGGGGGGAGAGAGACAGATACGCAGTATTTT. Its protein product is CASSLTRGLAGGRETDTQYF.

The V gene is TRBV19, the J gene TRBJ2-1, with a tentative D call TRBD1 (5 bases). Trimming shortened V by 2 bases and J by 2 bases, and 7 bases separated the two germline ends. Per germline, CDR1 LNHDA and CDR2 SQIVND (reference sequence). The CDR3 consists of 14 residues. The DNA for the CDR3 is TGTGCCAGTAGTATACAGGGTCCCTACAATGAGCAGTTCTTC. It is translated as CASSIQGPYNEQFF.

In its sample, this clonotype was seen many times. The chain combines TRBV6-1 with TRBJ2-1; D is perhaps TRBD2 (6 bases). This CDR3 is built from 15 residues. The germline V gene has CDR1 MNHNS and CDR2 SASEGT. Trimming stripped 6 bases from V and 6 bases from J, with 18 bases between. This CDR3 is CASRLAGSLGNEQFF. As DNA, the CDR3 is TGTGCCAGCAGGCTTGCGGGGAGTCTTGGCAATGAGCAGTTCTTC.

The chain has TRBV3-1 and TRBJ2-1, with a tentative D call TRBD1 (7 bases). Trimming cost V 3 bases and J 8 bases, with 17 bases left between them. This CDR3 has 15 amino acids. Germline CDR1 reads LGHDT; CDR2 reads YNNKEL (reference sequence). CDR3 region: CASSQPGQSGDEQFF. The DNA of the CDR3 is TGTGCCAGCAGCCAGCCGGGACAGTCGGGGGATGAGCAGTTCTTC.

This clonotype was observed many times. V and J are TRBV10-3 and TRBJ2-7, with unresolved D. Trimming pared 10 bases from V and 7 bases from J, leaving 17 bases between. Germline loops: CDR1 ENHRY, CDR2 SYGVKD. There are 12 residues in the CDR3. CDR3 DNA: TGTGCCACCGCACCACCCGCTGAGGAGCAGTACTTC. It encodes CATAPPAEEQYF.

This clonotype has ten or more counts. The rearrangement uses TRBV28 and TRBJ2-7; TRBD1 aligns across 9 bases. CDR1 and CDR2 from the germline V gene are MDHEN and SYDVKM. The V segment lost 9 bases and the J segment 2 bases; nucleotides outside the gene matches: 5. The CDR3 is 13 residues long. The CDR3 sequence: CASWRTGAYEQYF. CDR3 coding DNA: TGTGCCAGTTGGCGGACAGGGGCCTACGAGCAGTACTTC.

The chain is built from TRBV6-4 and TRBJ1-2; 9 positions match TRBD1. Per germline, CDR1 MRHNA and CDR2 SNTAGT. The V and J ends lost 4 bases and 0 bases, in that order; junction bases with no gene match: 6. This CDR3 region has 16 residues. The CDR3 region has the DNA TGTGCCAGCAGTGCGACAGGGGGACGACCTAACTATGGCTACACCTTC. Amino acid sequence: CASSATGGRPNYGYTF.

This clonotype has at least ten counts. The chain employs TRBV28 and TRBJ1-2, with D unclear. Per germline, CDR1 MDHEN and CDR2 SYDVKM. The V end was cut by 3 bases, the J end by 4 bases, with 18 bases between. The CDR3 length is 16 residues. The CDR3 region is CASSFRSDPRGYGYTF. In DNA, the CDR3 is TGTGCCAGCAGTTTTAGATCGGACCCTCGGGGCTATGGCTACACCTTC.

This clonotype has just a few counts. The rearrangement joins TRBV18 to TRBJ2-3; 10 bases are a match to TRBD2. V was pared by 0 bases and J by 7 bases, with 7 bases of the junction left unmatched. Germline CDR1 is KGHSH and CDR2 is LQKENI. The CDR3 runs 16 residues. The CDR3 DNA reads as TGTGCCAGCTCACCACCGGGTAGCGGGAGGATAAATACGCAGTATTTT. Translation gives CASSPPGSGRINTQYF.